This record looks at one T cell receptor (beta chain) sequence and its context. This record comes from a study of shared clonotypes between healthy human individuals. Across the whole study: Donor composition was a couple of women and a few men, aged 18 to 49.

Assay used: immunoSEQ multiplex PCR; TCRdb lists only in-frame clones, some missing. Altogether about 320,000 clones are present, roughly 87% being singletons, with the ten largest covering 15% to 20%. The CDR3 is made up of 14 amino acids. CDR1 is MNHEY and CDR2 is SMNVEV in the germline V gene (reference sequence). V lost 7 bases and J lost 2; bases outside the gene matches: 6. The TCR sequence derives from a man between 18 and 35 years old in good health. The chain joins TRBV27 to TRBJ2-3, with 7 bases that match TRBD1. Sequencing was done on a sample of memory CD8+ T cells sorted from blood. Regarding subset: CD45RO+ cells pooled with CCR7-negative TemRA cells. The CDR3 DNA reads TGTGCCAGCAAACTACAGGGGAACACAGATACGCAGTATTTT. Residues: CASKLQGNTDTQYF.